This T cell receptor (beta chain) appears in the sequencing data of a study of cytomegalovirus exposure and HLA in healthy donors. Study summary: Unique TCRs from HLA-typed donors, 80 million to 100 million of them, were held in an early data release. When 350 to 500 donors were genotyped, roughly 78% of them were found to fall in the Caucasian-associated ancestry cluster.

In regard to this clone: Its cognate antigen is unknown.

Regarding the study as a whole: Most likely, a cluster of highly shared sequence variants arose as a sequencing artifact.

The PCR was carried out with 60 Vbeta primers and 13 Jbeta primers. The data were produced by immunoSEQ multiplex PCR, yet TCRdb's version contains in-frame clones alone and is incomplete. Its listing shows approximately 110,000 clones. CDR1 MNHEY and CDR2 SMNVEV come from the germline V gene (reference sequence). J gave up 0 bases and V 3 bases, and 5 bases lay outside the gene matches. The CDR3 is made up of 16 amino acids. The origin of this receptor is a man in his forties in good health and CMV-seronegative. Input material: PBMCs. The chain couples TRBV27 to TRBJ2-3; TRBD1 matches at 8 bases. The CDR3 here is CASSFRGTGSTDTQYF. Here the CDR3 DNA reads TGTGCCAGCAGTTTCCGCGGGACAGGTAGCACAGATACGCAGTATTTT.